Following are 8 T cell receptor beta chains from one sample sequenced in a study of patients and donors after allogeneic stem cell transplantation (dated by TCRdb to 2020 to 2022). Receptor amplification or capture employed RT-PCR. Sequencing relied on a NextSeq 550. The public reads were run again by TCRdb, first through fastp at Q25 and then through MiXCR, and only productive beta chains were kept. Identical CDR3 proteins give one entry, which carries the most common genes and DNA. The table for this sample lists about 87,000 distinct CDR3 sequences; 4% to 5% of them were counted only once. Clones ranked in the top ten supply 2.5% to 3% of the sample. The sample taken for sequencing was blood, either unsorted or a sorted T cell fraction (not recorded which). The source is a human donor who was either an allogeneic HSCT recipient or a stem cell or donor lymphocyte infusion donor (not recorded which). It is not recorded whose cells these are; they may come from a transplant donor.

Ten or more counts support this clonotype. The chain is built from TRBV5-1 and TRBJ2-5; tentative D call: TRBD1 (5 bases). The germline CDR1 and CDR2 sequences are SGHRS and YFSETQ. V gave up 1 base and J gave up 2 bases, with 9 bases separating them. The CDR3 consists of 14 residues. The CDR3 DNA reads TGCGCCAGCAGCTTGAACGCAGGGCAAGAGACCCAGTACTTC. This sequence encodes CASSLNAGQETQYF.

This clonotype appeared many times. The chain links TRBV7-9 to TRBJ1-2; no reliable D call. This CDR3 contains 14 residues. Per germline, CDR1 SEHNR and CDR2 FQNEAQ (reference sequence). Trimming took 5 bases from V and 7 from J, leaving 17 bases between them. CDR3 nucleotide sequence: TGTGCCAGCAGCGCCCCGGGGAGGTGGGTTGGCTACACCTTC. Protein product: CASSAPGRWVGYTF.

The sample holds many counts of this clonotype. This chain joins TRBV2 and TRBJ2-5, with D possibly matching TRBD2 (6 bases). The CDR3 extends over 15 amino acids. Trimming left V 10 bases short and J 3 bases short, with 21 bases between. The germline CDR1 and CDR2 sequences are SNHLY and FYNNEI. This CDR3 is CATTRNRGKEETQYF. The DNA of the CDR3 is TGTGCCACCACTCGAAACCGCGGGAAGGAAGAGACCCAGTACTTC.

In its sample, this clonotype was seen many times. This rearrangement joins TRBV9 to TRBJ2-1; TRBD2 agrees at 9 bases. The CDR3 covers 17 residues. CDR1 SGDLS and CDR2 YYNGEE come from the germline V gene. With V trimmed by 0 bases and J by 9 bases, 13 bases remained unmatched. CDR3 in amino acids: CASSVGVSRGGNGEQFF. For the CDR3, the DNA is TGTGCCAGCAGCGTAGGAGTCTCGCGGGGGGGCAACGGTGAGCAGTTCTTC.

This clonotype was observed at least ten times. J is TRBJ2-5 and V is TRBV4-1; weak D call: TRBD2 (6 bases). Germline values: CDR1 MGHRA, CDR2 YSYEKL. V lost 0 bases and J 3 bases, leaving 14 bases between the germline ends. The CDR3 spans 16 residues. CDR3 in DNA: TGCGCCAGCAGCCAAGAGCGGGGTGGGGGAAAAGAGACCCAGTACTTC. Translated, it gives CASSQERGGGKETQYF.

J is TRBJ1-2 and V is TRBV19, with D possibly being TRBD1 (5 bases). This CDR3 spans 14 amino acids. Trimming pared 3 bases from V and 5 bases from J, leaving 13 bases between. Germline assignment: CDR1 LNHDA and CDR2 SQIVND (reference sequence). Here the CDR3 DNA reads TGTGCCAGTAGTATCGACAGAACTATGTATGGCTACACCTTC. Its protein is CASSIDRTMYGYTF.

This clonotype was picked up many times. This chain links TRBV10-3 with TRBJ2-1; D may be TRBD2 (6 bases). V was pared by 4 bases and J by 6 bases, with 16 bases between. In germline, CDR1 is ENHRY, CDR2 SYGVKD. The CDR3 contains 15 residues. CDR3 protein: CAISGGVSTSNEQFF. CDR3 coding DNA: TGTGCCATCAGTGGGGGGGTAAGCACGAGCAATGAGCAGTTCTTC.

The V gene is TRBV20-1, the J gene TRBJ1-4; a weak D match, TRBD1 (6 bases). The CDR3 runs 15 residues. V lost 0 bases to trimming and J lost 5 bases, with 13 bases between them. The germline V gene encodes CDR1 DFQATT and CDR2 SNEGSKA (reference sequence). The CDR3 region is CSARERGMGNEKLFF. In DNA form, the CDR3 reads TGCAGTGCTAGAGAGAGGGGGATGGGGAATGAAAAACTGTTTTTT.